The clone carrying this T cell receptor beta chain was counted at least ten times. Patients affected by ophthalmopathy presented a Clinical Activity Score of at least 3, a NOSPECS grade of at least 4, and disease duration below 3 months. Patients having uncontrolled infection, another autoimmune disease, pregnancy or lactation were not included. The diagnoses drew upon clinical symptoms, serum thyroxine and TRAb, thyroid ultrasound and orbital computed tomography. The data are from a study of T cells in Graves' hyperthyroidism and ophthalmopathy. Trimming removed 1 base from V and 4 bases from J; junction bases left unmatched: 4. Germline V lookup: CDR1 SGHVS, CDR2 FNYEAQ. The CDR3 has 16 amino acids. Amplified TCR beta CDR3 regions came from RNA transcripts. Initially, a first-round RT-PCR of the TCR CDR3 employed the HTBI primer set. TCRdb fed the multiplex PCR reads into MiXCR, producing one record per CDR3 protein. The table includes more than 300,000 distinct CDR3 sequences, about 15% detected once.

The chain couples TRBV7-6 to TRBJ2-3; 11 bases match TRBD1. The specimen was blood. The receptor was derived from a woman aged 25 to 39 with Graves' ophthalmopathy. CDR3 nucleotides: TGTGCCAGCAGCTTAGGGACAGGGGGCGCAGCAGATACGCAGTATTTT. This codes for CASSLGTGGAADTQYF.